This TCR beta chain stems from a study of blood T cell repertoires in COVID-19. Study as a whole: Sources were T cells, B-cell-depleted T cells, or PBMCs; the material itself was cDNA or gDNA.

In the source study's methods: From reference gene primer amplification, estimates of nucleated cell counts were derived. Repertoires were generated with immunoSEQ multiplex PCR, while TCRdb's copy carries only in-frame clones and drops some. V and J calls and clone size follow that table, whereas D and trimming were derived from the DNA. The table includes a few hundred thousand clones, approximately 78% detected once. The Seattle patients joined while their infection was active and were tracked longitudinally afterward. CDR3 length: 13 residues. The sample was peripheral blood. This receptor was taken from a woman between 70 and 85 years old with COVID-19, enrolled during active disease. The gene calls are TRBV21-1 and TRBJ2-2; the table calls TRBD2, which could not be checked here. TRBV21-1 is flagged as a pseudogene. CDR3 loop: CASGTSNTGELFF. CDR3 in DNA: TGTGCCAGCGGGACTTCCAACACCGGGGAGCTGTTTTTT.